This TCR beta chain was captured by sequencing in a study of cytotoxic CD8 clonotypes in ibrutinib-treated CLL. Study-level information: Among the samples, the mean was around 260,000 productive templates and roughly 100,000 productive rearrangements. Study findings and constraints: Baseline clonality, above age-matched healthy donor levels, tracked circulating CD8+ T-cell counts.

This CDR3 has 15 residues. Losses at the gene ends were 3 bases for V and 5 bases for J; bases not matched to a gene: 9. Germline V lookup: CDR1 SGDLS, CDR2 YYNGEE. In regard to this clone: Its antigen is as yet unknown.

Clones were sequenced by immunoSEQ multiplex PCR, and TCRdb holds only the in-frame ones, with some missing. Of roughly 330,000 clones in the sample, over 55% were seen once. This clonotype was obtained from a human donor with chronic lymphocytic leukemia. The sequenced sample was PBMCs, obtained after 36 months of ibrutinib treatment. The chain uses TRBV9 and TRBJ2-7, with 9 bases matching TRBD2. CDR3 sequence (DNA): TGTGCCAGCAGCGCAGGGACTAGCCGCGGGAACGAGCAGTACTTC. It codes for CASSAGTSRGNEQYF. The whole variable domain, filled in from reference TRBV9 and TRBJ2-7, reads DSGVTQTPKHLITATGQRVTLRCSPRSGDLSVYWYQQSLDQGLQFLIQYYNGEERAKGNILERFSAQQFPDLHSELNLSSLELGDSALYFCASSAGTSRGNEQYFGPGTRLTVT.